This T cell receptor (beta chain) was sequenced for a study of cytomegalovirus exposure and HLA in healthy donors. Whole-study results and caveats: CMV serostatus was the sole immune exposure data available. Accurate predictions that matched the HLA-A and HLA-B alleles of most subjects were reportedly made from TCR beta sequences. Presence/absence analyses assumed roughly uniform sequencing depth across donors, which may not hold. According to an earlier analysis, most TCR beta V segments yielded productive rearrangements about 87% or about 30% of the time.

This clone showed up just once. As yet, its antigen is unknown. J lost 2 bases, V lost 4 bases, and 9 bases had no gene match. The CDR3 has 16 amino acids. Germline V lookup: CDR1 MGHRA, CDR2 YSYEKL. PCR employed 60 Vbeta and 13 Jbeta primers. Method: immunoSEQ multiplex PCR; TCRdb's copy keeps in-frame clones and lacks some. The table lists 130,000 or so clones, roughly 76% of them singletons. The sequenced sample consisted of PBMCs. J is TRBJ2-5 and V is TRBV4-1; 8 bases align to TRBD2. This clonotype originated in a man in his thirties or forties in good health and CMV-seronegative. The chain's CDR3 is CASSRLSGGPQETQYF. The CDR3 DNA reads as TGCGCCAGCAGCCGCCTCTCGGGGGGGCCGCAAGAGACCCAGTACTTC.